This T cell receptor (beta chain) appears in the sequencing data of a study of blood T cell repertoires in COVID-19. Study information: COVID-19 samples from acute and convalescent phases originated in the United States, Italy and Spain.

Per germline, CDR1 SGHAT and CDR2 FQNNGV. Trimming removed 6 bases at V and 2 bases at J, with 5 bases between. The CDR3 extends over 11 amino acids. Clones were sequenced by immunoSEQ multiplex PCR, and TCRdb holds only the in-frame ones, with some missing. The table lists approximately 470,000 clones, roughly nine tenths of them singletons. The TCR sequence derives from a woman under 30 who had recovered from COVID-19. The sequencing input was PBMCs or T cells enriched from blood (not recorded which). The chain uses TRBV11-2 and TRBJ2-7; no clear D gene. The CDR3 bases are TGTGCCAGCAGTTCCGCCTACGAGCAGTACTTC. Its translation is CASSSAYEQYF.